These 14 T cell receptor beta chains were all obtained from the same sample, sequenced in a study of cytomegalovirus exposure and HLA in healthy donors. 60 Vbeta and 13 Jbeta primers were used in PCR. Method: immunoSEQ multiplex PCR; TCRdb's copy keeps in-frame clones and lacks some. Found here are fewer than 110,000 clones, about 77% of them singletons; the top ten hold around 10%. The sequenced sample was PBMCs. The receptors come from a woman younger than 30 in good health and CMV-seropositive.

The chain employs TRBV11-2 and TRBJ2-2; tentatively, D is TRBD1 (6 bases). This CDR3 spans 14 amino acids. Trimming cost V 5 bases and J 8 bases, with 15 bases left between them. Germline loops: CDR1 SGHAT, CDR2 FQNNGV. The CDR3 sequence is CASSHIKGVGELFF. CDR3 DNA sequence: TGTGCCAGCAGCCATATTAAGGGGGTGGGGGAGCTGTTTTTT.

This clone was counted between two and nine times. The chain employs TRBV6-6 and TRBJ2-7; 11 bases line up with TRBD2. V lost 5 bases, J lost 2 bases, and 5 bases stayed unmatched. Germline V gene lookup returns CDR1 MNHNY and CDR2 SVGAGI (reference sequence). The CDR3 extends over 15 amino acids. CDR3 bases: TGTGCCAGCAGTAAAACTAGCGGGGGCCCCTACGAGCAGTACTTC. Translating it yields CASSKTSGGPYEQYF.

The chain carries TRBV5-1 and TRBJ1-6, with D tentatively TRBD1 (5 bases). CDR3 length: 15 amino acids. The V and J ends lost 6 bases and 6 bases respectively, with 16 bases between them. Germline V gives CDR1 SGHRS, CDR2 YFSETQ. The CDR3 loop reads CASKGEELVNSPLHF. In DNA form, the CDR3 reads TGCGCCAGCAAAGGGGAAGAATTAGTTAATTCACCCCTCCACTTT.

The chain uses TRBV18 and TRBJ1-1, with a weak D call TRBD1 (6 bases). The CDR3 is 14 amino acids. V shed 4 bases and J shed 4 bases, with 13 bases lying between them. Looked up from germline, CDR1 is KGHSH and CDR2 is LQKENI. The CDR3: CASSQDSGSTEAFF. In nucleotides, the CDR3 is TGTGCCAGCTCACAGGACAGCGGGAGCACTGAAGCTTTCTTT.

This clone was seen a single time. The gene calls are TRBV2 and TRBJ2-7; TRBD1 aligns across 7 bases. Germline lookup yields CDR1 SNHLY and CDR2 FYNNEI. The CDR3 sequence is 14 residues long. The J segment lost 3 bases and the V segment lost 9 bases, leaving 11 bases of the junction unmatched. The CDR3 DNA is TGTGCCAGTACAGGGGATAGGGAACGCTACGAGCAGTACTTC. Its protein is CASTGDRERYEQYF.

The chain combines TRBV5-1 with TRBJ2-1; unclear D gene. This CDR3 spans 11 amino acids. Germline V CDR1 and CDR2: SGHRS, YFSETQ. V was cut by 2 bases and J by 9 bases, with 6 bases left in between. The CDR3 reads CASSFESEQFF. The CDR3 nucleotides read TGCGCCAGCAGCTTTGAGAGTGAGCAGTTCTTC.

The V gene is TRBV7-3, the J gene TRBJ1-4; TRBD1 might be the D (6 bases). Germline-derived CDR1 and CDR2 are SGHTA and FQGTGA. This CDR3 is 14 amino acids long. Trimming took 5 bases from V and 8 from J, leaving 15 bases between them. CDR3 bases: TGTGCCAGCAGCCGGACAGATATTCCCGAAAAACTGTTTTTT. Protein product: CASSRTDIPEKLFF.

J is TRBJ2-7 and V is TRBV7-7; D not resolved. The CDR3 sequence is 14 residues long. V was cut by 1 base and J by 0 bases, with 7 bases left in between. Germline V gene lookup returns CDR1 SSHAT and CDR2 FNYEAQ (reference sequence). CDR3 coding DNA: TGTGCCAGCAGCTTAGAACCGGGCTCCTACGAGCAGTACTTC. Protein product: CASSLEPGSYEQYF. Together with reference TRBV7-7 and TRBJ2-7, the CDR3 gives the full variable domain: GAGVSQSPRYKVTKRGQDVTLRCDPISSHATLYWYQQALGQGPEFLTYFNYEAQPDKSGLPSDRFSAERPEGSISTLTIQRTEQRDSAMYRCASSLEPGSYEQYFGPGTRLTVT.

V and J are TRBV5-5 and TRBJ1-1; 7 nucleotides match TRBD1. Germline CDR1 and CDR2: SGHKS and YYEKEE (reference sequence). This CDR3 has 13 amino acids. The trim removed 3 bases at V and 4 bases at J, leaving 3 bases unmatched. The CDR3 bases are TGTGCCAGCAGCTCGGGACAGTTCACTGAAGCTTTCTTT. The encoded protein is CASSSGQFTEAFF.

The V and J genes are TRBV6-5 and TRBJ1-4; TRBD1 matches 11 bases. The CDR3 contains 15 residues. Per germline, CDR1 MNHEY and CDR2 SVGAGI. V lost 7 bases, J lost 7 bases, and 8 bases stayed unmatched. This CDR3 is CASMDRGLFGEKLFF. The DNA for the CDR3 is TGTGCCAGCATGGACAGGGGGCTTTTTGGTGAAAAACTGTTTTTT.

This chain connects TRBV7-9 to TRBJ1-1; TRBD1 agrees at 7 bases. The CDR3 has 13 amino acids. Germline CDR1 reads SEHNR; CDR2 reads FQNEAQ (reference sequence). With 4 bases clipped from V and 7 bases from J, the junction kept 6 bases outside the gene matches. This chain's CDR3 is CASSYKQGLEAFF. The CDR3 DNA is TGTGCCAGCAGCTACAAACAGGGGCTTGAAGCTTTCTTT.

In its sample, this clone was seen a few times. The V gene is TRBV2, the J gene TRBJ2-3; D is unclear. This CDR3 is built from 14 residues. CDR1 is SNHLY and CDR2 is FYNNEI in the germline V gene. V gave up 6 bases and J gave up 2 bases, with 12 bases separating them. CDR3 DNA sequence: TGTGCCAGCAGACCAGGCTTATACACAGATACGCAGTATTTT. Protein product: CASRPGLYTDTQYF.

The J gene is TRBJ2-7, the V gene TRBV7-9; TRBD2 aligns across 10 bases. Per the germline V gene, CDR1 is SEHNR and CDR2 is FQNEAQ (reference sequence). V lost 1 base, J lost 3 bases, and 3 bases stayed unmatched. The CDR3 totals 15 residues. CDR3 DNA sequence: TGTGCCAGCAGCTTAGACCTAGCGGGAGTCTACGAGCAGTACTTC. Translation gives CASSLDLAGVYEQYF.

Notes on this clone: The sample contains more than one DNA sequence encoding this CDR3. The chain's CDR3 is CASSVGQGRTQPQHF. The CDR3, as DNA: TGTGCCAGTAGTGTCGGACAGGGAAGGACTCAGCCCCAGCATTTT. The chain carries TRBV19 and TRBJ1-5; TRBD1 agrees at 8 bases. Germline lookup yields CDR1 LNHDA and CDR2 SQIVND (reference sequence). The CDR3 contains 15 residues. Trimming took 5 bases from V and 6 from J; bases not matched to a gene: 9. The full variable domain, with the rest looked up from reference TRBV19 and TRBJ1-5, is DGGITQSPKYLFRKEGQNVTLSCEQNLNHDAMYWYRQDPGQGLRLIYYSQIVNDFQKGDIAEGYSVSREKKESFPLTVTSAQKNPTAFYLCASSVGQGRTQPQHFGDGTRLSIL.